The clone carrying this TCR beta chain has only a few counts. TCRdb passed the RT-PCR reads through MiXCR, listing each CDR3 protein once. The data hold about 570,000 distinct CDR3 sequences, with over 9% observed a single time. These data belong to a study of response to subunit inactivated influenza vaccine. Trimming took 6 bases from V and 0 from J; bases not matched to a gene: 8. This CDR3 has 17 residues. Per germline, CDR1 MNHNS and CDR2 SASEGT. These data also featured in a second study, about T cells expressing NK-cell markers. That paper notes: Researchers built TCR beta cDNA using 5'RACE template switching with UMIs. CD3+CD56+NKG2C+, CD3+CD56+NKG2C- and CD3+CD56-NKG2C+ T cells, once sorted, supplied the TCR beta repertoires. Of the CD8+ T cells in about 6 donors, about 1.0-7.0% belonged to dominant NKG2C+ clonotypes. Clarity on HCMV specificity was lacking for the expanded NKG2C+ T cell clones.

This chain joins TRBV6-1 and TRBJ2-2; 9 bases fit TRBD1. Material: PBMCs from blood, obtained on the day of vaccination. The clonotype originates from a man in his fifties who received an inactivated influenza vaccine. The CDR3 bases are TGTGCCAGCAGAAGGACAGGGGCCCCTACGAACACCGGGGAGCTGTTTTTT. This encodes CASRRTGAPTNTGELFF.